Below, 29 T cell receptor beta chains from the same sample are listed, as sequenced in a study of OX40 agonist ivuxolimab in advanced cancers. The protocol was immunoSEQ multiplex PCR, while the TCRdb copy is restricted to in-frame clones and leaves out a portion. The sample holds some 74,000 clones, about 90% seen once. Sample: CD4+ or CD8+ T cells sorted from blood, taken in a trial of the OX40 agonist ivuxolimab. Receptors originate from an adult with an advanced solid tumor such as melanoma, head and neck, liver or kidney cancer.

The chain's CDR3 is CASSIRDRYGYTF. CDR3 sequence (DNA): TGTGCCAGCAGTATCCGGGACCGCTATGGCTACACCTTC. J is TRBJ1-2 and V is TRBV6-1, with D possibly TRBD1 on 5 matching bases. V was pared by 5 bases and J by 4 bases, with 11 bases between. The CDR3 sequence is 13 residues long. The germline V gene encodes CDR1 MNHNS and CDR2 SASEGT.

This sequence joins TRBV18 and TRBJ2-5; D gene uncertain. This CDR3 comprises 15 residues. V lost 4 bases, J lost 1 base, and 13 bases lay in between. The germline gives CDR1 KGHSH, CDR2 LQKENI. CDR3 amino acids: CASSLRESSQETQYF. In DNA form, the CDR3 reads TGTGCCAGCTCACTAAGGGAAAGCTCCCAAGAGACCCAGTACTTC. Variable domain in full (rest from reference TRBV18 and TRBJ2-5): NAGVMQNPRHLVRRRGQEARLRCSPMKGHSHVYWYRQLPEEGLKFMVYLQKENIIDESGMPKERFSAEFPKEGPSILRIQQVVRGDSAAYFCASSLRESSQETQYFGPGTRLLVL.

The genes are TRBV12-5 and TRBJ2-1, with 12 positions matching TRBD1. V gave up 0 bases and J gave up 6 bases; unmatched junction bases: 6. Germline values: CDR1 LGHNT, CDR2 FRNRAP. CDR3 size: 17 residues. CDR3 in DNA: TGTGCTAGTGGTTTGGTACTGGGACAGGGGGCTGTCAATGAGCAGTTCTTC. It encodes CASGLVLGQGAVNEQFF. Variable domain in full (rest from reference TRBV12-5 and TRBJ2-1): DARVTQTPRHKVTEMGQEVTMRCQPILGHNTVFWYRQTMMQGLELLAYFRNRAPLDDSGMPKDRFSAEMPDATLATLKIQPSEPRDSAVYFCASGLVLGQGAVNEQFFGPGTRLTVL.

The genes are TRBV5-1 and TRBJ2-5, with D possibly matching TRBD2 (5 bases). From germline, CDR1 is SGHRS and CDR2 YFSETQ. The CDR3 totals 11 residues. V dropped 5 bases and J dropped 3 bases, with 5 bases sitting between them. The CDR3 reads CASRREETQYF. Written as DNA, the CDR3 is TGCGCCAGCAGGAGGGAAGAGACCCAGTACTTC.

This chain uses TRBV11-2 with TRBJ2-2; D is ambiguous. This CDR3 has 16 amino acids. Germline CDR1 and CDR2: SGHAT and FQNNGV. V gave up 0 bases and J gave up 2 bases, with 10 bases separating them. The CDR3 DNA reads as TGTGCCAGCAGCTTAGAGGCCGGGTTTAACACCGGGGAGCTGTTTTTT. Protein: CASSLEAGFNTGELFF.

This chain connects TRBV2 to TRBJ2-2; the D gene is possibly TRBD1 (6 bases). The V gene lost 6 bases and the J gene lost 2 bases, with 10 bases spanning the gap. Germline V gene sequence: CDR1 SNHLY, CDR2 FYNNEI. CDR3 length: 14 residues. The CDR3 sequence is CASRGDINTGELFF. CDR3 DNA: TGTGCCAGCAGGGGGGACATCAACACCGGGGAGCTGTTTTTT.

In this sample, this clone turned up a few times. The genes are TRBV2 and TRBJ1-5, with D unresolved. Germline CDR1 and CDR2: SNHLY and FYNNEI. The CDR3 consists of 10 residues. Deletions cut 8 bases from V and 5 bases from J, with 4 bases between. Here the CDR3 DNA reads TGTGCCAGCGGGGATCAGCCCCAGCATTTT. Translated, it gives CASGDQPQHF.

The rearrangement links TRBV5-4 to TRBJ2-1; the D gene is possibly TRBD1 (6 bases). V was pared by 2 bases and J by 5 bases, with 14 bases between. In germline, CDR1 is SGHNT, CDR2 YYREEE (reference sequence). The CDR3 extends over 15 amino acids. CDR3 protein: CASSLDSRGNNEQFF. CDR3 DNA: TGTGCCAGCAGCTTAGACTCGAGGGGGAACAATGAGCAGTTCTTC.

V is TRBV11-3 and J is TRBJ1-6, with D possibly being TRBD1 (5 bases). CDR1 SGHNT and CDR2 YENEEA come from the germline V gene. Trimming took 4 bases from V and 7 from J, leaving 8 bases between them. This CDR3 contains 13 residues. CDR3 nucleotide sequence: TGTGCCAGCAGCTATAACAGGAATTCACCCCTCCACTTT. The encoded protein is CASSYNRNSPLHF.

The V and J genes are TRBV5-4 and TRBJ2-5; 7 nucleotides align to TRBD1. V lost 3 bases to trimming and J lost 5 bases; unmatched junction nucleotides: 7. Germline CDR1 SGHNT, CDR2 YYREEE (reference sequence). This CDR3 contains 14 residues. CDR3 in amino acids: CASSSQGLSETQYF. The CDR3, as DNA: TGTGCCAGCAGCTCACAGGGGTTGTCGGAGACCCAGTACTTC.

This clone was seen a handful of times. The genes are TRBV11-3 and TRBJ1-6, with 8 positions matching TRBD1. The CDR3 consists of 13 residues. The V gene end was trimmed by 5 bases and the J gene end by 13 bases; junction bases not matched to a gene: 7. CDR1 is SGHNT, CDR2 YENEEA, per germline. CDR3 coding DNA: TGTGCCAGCAGCCGAGGACAGGGTCGGCCCCTCCACTTT. Translating it yields CASSRGQGRPLHF.

The CDR3 DNA is TGTGCCAGCAGCCGGACCGTCTCCTACAATGAGCAGTTCTTC. This encodes CASSRTVSYNEQFF. The V and J genes are TRBV7-6 and TRBJ2-1; D remains unclear. CDR1 is SGHVS, CDR2 FNYEAQ, per germline. Trimming removed 5 bases from V and 0 bases from J, with 8 bases in between. This CDR3 is built from 14 residues. Combining the CDR3 with reference TRBV7-6 and TRBJ2-1 gives the whole variable domain GAGVSQSPRYKVTKRGQDVALRCDPISGHVSLYWYRQALGQGPEFLTYFNYEAQQDKSGLPNDRFSAERPEGSISTLTIQRTEQRDSAMYRCASSRTVSYNEQFFGPGTRLTVL.

The rearrangement uses TRBV23-1 and TRBJ1-6, with a possible D match to TRBD1 (5 bases). TRBV23-1 is assigned to the ORF class and has an uncertain function. V lost 3 bases, J lost 7 bases, and 10 bases lay in between. The length of the CDR3 is 14 residues. CDR3 nucleotide sequence: TGCGCCAGCAGTCAGGGGGGGAGAAATTCACCCCTCCACTTT. Its translation: CASSQGGRNSPLHF.

The chain employs TRBV4-1 and TRBJ2-2; D tentatively reads TRBD1 or TRBD2 (5 bases each). Trimming pared 4 bases from V and 5 bases from J, leaving 23 bases between. The CDR3 contains 18 residues. Germline CDR1 reads MGHRA; CDR2 reads YSYEKL. CDR3 region: CASSLTARGEPRTGELFF. The CDR3 nucleotides are TGCGCCAGCAGCCTTACCGCCAGAGGGGAGCCCAGGACCGGGGAGCTGTTTTTT.

V and J are TRBV6-5 and TRBJ2-7; D is uncertain. Trimming pared 2 bases from V and 1 base from J, leaving 9 bases between. CDR3 length: 14 amino acids. The germline CDR1 and CDR2 sequences are MNHEY and SVGAGI. The DNA for the CDR3 is TGTGCCAGCAGTTACGGTATGGGTTCCTACGAGCAGTACGTC. Translating it yields CASSYGMGSYEQYV.

The chain recombines TRBV5-4 with TRBJ2-3; 10 nucleotides agree with TRBD2. The CDR3 sequence is 15 residues long. Losses at the gene ends were 1 base for V and 4 bases for J; bases not matched to a gene: 3. CDR1 and CDR2 from the germline V gene are SGHNT and YYREEE (reference sequence). CDR3 nucleotide sequence: TGTGCCAGCAGCTTGAAAAGCGGGGGGGCAGATACGCAGTATTTT. The encoded protein is CASSLKSGGADTQYF.

The chain employs TRBV6-1 and TRBJ2-2; no definite D call. V was shortened by 4 bases and J by 0 bases, with 3 bases between the two germline ends. CDR3 length: 13 residues. Germline V gives CDR1 MNHNS, CDR2 SASEGT. The CDR3 DNA is TGTGCCAGCAGTGTGTCGAACACCGGGGAGCTGTTTTTT. As protein: CASSVSNTGELFF.

This clone showed up just a few times. The V call is TRBV4-1, the J call TRBJ2-3; 14 nucleotides align to TRBD2. The length of the CDR3 is 15 residues. V lost 0 bases to trimming and J lost 9 bases; unmatched junction nucleotides: 2. In germline, CDR1 is MGHRA, CDR2 YSYEKL. CDR3 sequence: CASSQEGTSGGTQYF. The CDR3 DNA reads TGCGCCAGCAGCCAAGAAGGGACTAGCGGGGGCACGCAGTATTTT.

This sequence joins TRBV6-5 and TRBJ2-7; 10 bases fit TRBD1. The CDR3 is made up of 15 amino acids. CDR1 is MNHEY, CDR2 SVGAGI, per germline. V shed 6 bases and J 7 bases; nucleotides not matched to a gene: 12. The CDR3 loop reads CASRPKGTGDREQYF. In DNA, the CDR3 is TGTGCCAGCAGACCTAAAGGGACAGGGGATAGGGAGCAGTACTTC.

The chain has TRBV2 and TRBJ2-1, with a weak D call TRBD2 (6 bases). The V end lost 8 bases, the J end lost 10 bases, and 15 bases lay between the germline ends. Germline CDR1 reads SNHLY; CDR2 reads FYNNEI. The CDR3 loop spans 12 amino acids. CDR3 protein: CASLENSGEQFF. The CDR3 bases are TGTGCCAGCCTGGAAAATAGCGGCGAGCAGTTCTTC.

The genes are TRBV5-1 and TRBJ2-5, with D unresolved. This CDR3 contains 13 residues. CDR1 SGHRS and CDR2 YFSETQ come from the germline V gene. Trimming shortened V by 2 bases and J by 2 bases, and 7 bases separated the two germline ends. CDR3 sequence: CASSLWQQETQYF. The CDR3 DNA is TGCGCCAGCAGCTTATGGCAGCAAGAGACCCAGTACTTC.

V usage is TRBV7-9 and J usage is TRBJ2-1; D possibly corresponds to TRBD1 (6 bases). CDR3 length: 16 residues. The V end lost 5 bases, the J end lost 4 bases, and 18 bases lay between the germline ends. CDR1 SEHNR and CDR2 FQNEAQ come from the germline V gene (reference sequence). In DNA, the CDR3 is TGTGCCAGCAGCCGCTGGATGGGGGACACTTACAATGAGCAGTTCTTC. Translation: CASSRWMGDTYNEQFF.

The chain combines TRBV18 with TRBJ2-3; either TRBD1 or TRBD2 may fit D (5 bases each). The CDR3 length is 15 residues. Between the trimmed V and J ends, which lost 3 bases and 1 base, there was a span of 11 bases. The germline gives CDR1 KGHSH, CDR2 LQKENI. The CDR3 nucleotides read TGTGCCAGCTCACCTCGGGACGGACGCACAGATACGCAGTATTTT. Its translation is CASSPRDGRTDTQYF.

The chain combines TRBV11-2 with TRBJ2-7; maybe TRBD1 (5 bases). The germline gives CDR1 SGHAT, CDR2 FQNNGV. The CDR3 spans 13 residues. CDR3: CASSLDRAYEQYV. CDR3 DNA sequence: TGTGCCAGCAGCCTAGACAGAGCCTACGAGCAGTACGTC.

CDR3 DNA sequence: TGCGCCAGCAGCTTAGTAGGGCCCCTTGAAAAACTGTTTTTT. This translates into CASSLVGPLEKLFF. This chain uses TRBV5-1 with TRBJ1-4, with no clear D. Germline CDR1 and CDR2: SGHRS and YFSETQ. The germline V and J ends were trimmed by 2 bases and 7 bases, with 12 bases remaining between them. The CDR3 extends over 14 amino acids.

The rearrangement uses TRBV27 and TRBJ2-2; 8 bases match TRBD2. The trim removed 6 bases at V and 4 bases at J, leaving 13 bases unmatched. This CDR3 is built from 17 residues. Looked up from germline, CDR1 is MNHEY and CDR2 is SMNVEV (reference sequence). The CDR3 DNA reads as TGTGCCAGCAGAAACCCCCGGACTAGCTCTGGCACCGGGGAGCTGTTTTTT. Residues: CASRNPRTSSGTGELFF.

The V and J genes are TRBV6-1 and TRBJ1-2; D unclear. This CDR3 has 14 amino acids. Germline assignment: CDR1 MNHNS and CDR2 SASEGT. The V end was cut by 6 bases, the J end by 2 bases, with 13 bases between. CDR3 sequence (DNA): TGTGCCAGCAGAGCGGGAGATACAAACTATGGCTACACCTTC. This encodes CASRAGDTNYGYTF.

V is TRBV12-5 and J is TRBJ2-3, with 7 bases fitting TRBD1. Losses at the gene ends were 7 bases for V and 2 bases for J; bases not matched to a gene: 9. The germline V gene encodes CDR1 LGHNT and CDR2 FRNRAP. CDR3 size: 15 residues. The CDR3 spells CASARDSLFTDTQYF. The CDR3 nucleotides are TGTGCTAGTGCCAGGGACAGCCTGTTCACAGATACGCAGTATTTT.

CDR3: CASSSRTVETQYF. The CDR3 DNA follows: TGTGCCAGCAGTTCAAGGACAGTGGAGACCCAGTACTTC. This sequence joins TRBV27 and TRBJ2-5, with D tentatively TRBD1 (6 bases). This CDR3 contains 13 residues. Germline lookup yields CDR1 MNHEY and CDR2 SMNVEV (reference sequence). V shed 4 bases and J shed 5 bases, with 11 bases lying between them.